This passage covers 21 T cell receptor beta chains from one sample sequenced in a study of beta chain features in type 1 diabetes. Antigens of these TCRs are unknown. Study-level results: Type 1 diabetes patients had moderately but significantly shorter TCRB CDR3s in all four CD4+ subsets.

Of the isolated RNA, all was reverse transcribed, and so the sequenced material was expressed TCRB transcripts. Measured with immunoSEQ multiplex PCR; TCRdb has only the in-frame clones, and not every one. The sample records 200,000 to 300,000 clones, around 9.9% being singletons. The sequencing sample was made of naive CD4+ T cells from blood. Source of these receptors: a man younger than 45 with type 1 diabetes.

This clone has just one count. The rearrangement links TRBV29-1 to TRBJ2-5, with D perhaps matching TRBD1 (6 bases). Trimming took off 5 bases at V and 5 bases at J, with 18 bases between the two ends. Germline assignment: CDR1 SQVTM and CDR2 ANQGSEA. The CDR3 loop spans 14 amino acids. In DNA, the CDR3 is TGCAGCGTTACAGGACAGTCAATACAGGAGACCCAGTACTTC. This sequence encodes CSVTGQSIQETQYF.

This clone has a handful of counts. The CDR3 region is CASSFGRTSTDTQYF. CDR3 in DNA: TGTGCCAGCAGCTTCGGACGGACTAGCACAGATACGCAGTATTTT. The chain recombines TRBV11-2 with TRBJ2-3, with TRBD2 as a possible D gene (5 bases). Deletions cut 3 bases from V and 0 bases from J, with 10 bases between. This CDR3 comprises 15 residues. Germline CDR1 and CDR2: SGHAT and FQNNGV.

In this sample, this clone turned up a few times. The rearrangement uses TRBV19 and TRBJ1-2; D is ambiguous. The CDR3 has 15 amino acids. Germline V gene data show CDR1 as LNHDA and CDR2 as SQIVND (reference sequence). Trimming cost V 6 bases and J 5 bases, with 19 bases left between them. Here the CDR3 reads CASSDPGGGRYGYTF. Written as DNA, the CDR3 is TGTGCCAGTAGCGACCCAGGAGGAGGCCGATATGGCTACACCTTC.

The chain recombines TRBV7-2 with TRBJ2-7; weak D call: TRBD1 (5 bases). Germline V lookup: CDR1 SGHTA, CDR2 FQGNSA. Between the trimmed V and J ends, which lost 6 bases and 1 base, there was a span of 10 bases. The CDR3 totals 13 residues. The CDR3 DNA follows: TGTGCCAGCAGTAGGACAATTTCCTACGAGCAGTACTTC. Translated, it gives CASSRTISYEQYF. The whole variable domain, remainder taken from reference TRBV7-2 and TRBJ2-7, is GAGVSQSPSNKVTEKGKDVELRCDPISGHTALYWYRQSLGQGLEFLIYFQGNSAPDKSGLPSDRFSAERTGGSVSTLTIQRTQQEDSAVYLCASSRTISYEQYFGPGTRLTVT.

The chain recombines TRBV15 with TRBJ1-4, with D uncertain. The length of the CDR3 is 13 residues. Deletions cut 3 bases from V and 10 bases from J, with 12 bases between. Germline CDR1 and CDR2: LNHNV and YYDKDF (reference sequence). The CDR3 loop reads CATSSEPFGKLFF. The CDR3 DNA sequence: TGTGCCACCAGCAGTGAGCCCTTCGGAAAACTGTTTTTT.

This clone was recorded a few times. The gene calls are TRBV6-6 and TRBJ2-3, with D unclear. Germline V gene lookup returns CDR1 MNHNY and CDR2 SVGAGI (reference sequence). Between the trimmed V and J ends, which lost 7 bases and 4 bases, there was a span of 6 bases. CDR3 length: 11 residues. The CDR3 coding sequence is TGTGCCAGCACCTTAGCAGATACGCAGTATTTT. Translation gives CASTLADTQYF.

The chain uses TRBV2 and TRBJ1-5; maybe TRBD1 (6 bases). V was pared by 7 bases and J by 2 bases, with 12 bases between. This CDR3 is 14 amino acids long. CDR1 is SNHLY, CDR2 FYNNEI, per germline. The CDR3 DNA reads TGTGCCAGCAAGGCGGGGGCTGGCAATCAGCCCCAGCATTTT. Protein: CASKAGAGNQPQHF.

The V gene is TRBV7-9, the J gene TRBJ2-7, with D perhaps matching TRBD1 (5 bases). This CDR3 region has 14 residues. Germline lookup yields CDR1 SEHNR and CDR2 FQNEAQ (reference sequence). V lost 5 bases and J 4 bases, leaving 15 bases between the germline ends. CDR3 DNA: TGTGCCAGCAGCAGAGAGACAGTCTTTTACGAGCAGTACTTC. Translating gives CASSRETVFYEQYF.

A few counts support this clone. The chain is built from TRBV2 and TRBJ2-3; TRBD2 is a possible D gene (7 bases). V lost 6 bases, J lost 5 bases, and 12 bases lay in between. The CDR3 loop spans 13 amino acids. The V gene's germline CDR1 is SNHLY and CDR2 FYNNEI. CDR3 DNA: TGTGCCAGCAGCCGTAGGGGGGGAGATACGCAGTATTTT. Amino acid sequence: CASSRRGGDTQYF.

This clone has only a few counts. The CDR3 sequence: CASSVLQETQYF. As DNA, the CDR3 is TGTGCCAGCAGCGTCCTCCAAGAGACCCAGTACTTC. The chain recombines TRBV5-6 with TRBJ2-5, with no clear D. This CDR3 comprises 12 residues. The V end lost 4 bases, the J end lost 1 base, and 5 bases lay between the germline ends. Germline lookup yields CDR1 SGHDT and CDR2 YYEEEE.

This clone has more than one count but fewer than ten. V is TRBV2 and J is TRBJ2-7, with D unresolved. V gave up 5 bases and J gave up 6 bases, with 8 bases separating them. The CDR3 totals 11 residues. Looked up from germline, CDR1 is SNHLY and CDR2 is FYNNEI. CDR3 coding DNA: TGTGCCAGCAGTCCCCCCGGCGAGCAGTACTTC. Translated, it gives CASSPPGEQYF.

To note about this clone: The same CDR3 is also encoded by other DNA sequences in this sample. Here the CDR3 DNA reads TGTGCCAGCTCACCACCGGGGGGGGAGCAGTACTTC. Protein product: CASSPPGGEQYF. This chain uses TRBV18 with TRBJ2-7; 7 positions agree with TRBD2. This CDR3 is 12 amino acids long. J gave up 7 bases and V 0 bases, and 0 bases lay outside the gene matches. Germline CDR1 is KGHSH and CDR2 is LQKENI. Full variable domain (rest looked up from reference TRBV18 and TRBJ2-7): NAGVMQNPRHLVRRRGQEARLRCSPMKGHSHVYWYRQLPEEGLKFMVYLQKENIIDESGMPKERFSAEFPKEGPSILRIQQVVRGDSAAYFCASSPPGGEQYFGPGTRLTVT.

The chain carries TRBV7-9 and TRBJ2-3; TRBD2 aligns across 10 bases. Germline V gene data show CDR1 as SEHNR and CDR2 as FQNEAQ (reference sequence). This CDR3 comprises 16 residues. Unmatched junction bases numbered 8, after V lost 3 bases and J lost 5 bases. The CDR3 is CASSFGSGGAQDTQYF. The CDR3 DNA is TGTGCCAGCAGCTTCGGAAGCGGGGGGGCGCAAGATACGCAGTATTTT.

The chain is built from TRBV7-6 and TRBJ2-5; 7 bases are shared with TRBD2. Unmatched junction bases numbered 5, after V lost 5 bases and J lost 5 bases. The CDR3 is 13 amino acids. Germline V CDR1 and CDR2: SGHVS, FNYEAQ. In nucleotides, the CDR3 is TGTGCCAGCAGCCCGGGACTATGGGAGACCCAGTACTTC. Its translation is CASSPGLWETQYF.

This clone showed up just a few times. This chain links TRBV9 with TRBJ2-1; 9 nucleotides line up with TRBD1. Trimming cost V 2 bases and J 5 bases; bases outside gene matches: 5. The length of the CDR3 is 15 residues. Germline lookup yields CDR1 SGDLS and CDR2 YYNGEE. CDR3 nucleotide sequence: TGTGCCAGCAGCGTCTCGGGACAGGGTAACAATGAGCAGTTCTTC. This translates into CASSVSGQGNNEQFF.

This clone was seen a handful of times. This rearrangement joins TRBV7-8 to TRBJ2-2, with 7 bases that match TRBD1. Germline CDR1 and CDR2: SGHVS and FQNEAQ. This CDR3 is built from 15 residues. Losses at the gene ends were 8 bases for V and 7 bases for J; bases not matched to a gene: 13. The CDR3 sequence: CASREDRTFGGELFF. The CDR3 DNA reads as TGTGCCAGCCGCGAGGACAGGACCTTTGGCGGGGAGCTGTTTTTT. The full variable domain, in which reference TRBV7-8 and TRBJ2-2 provide the parts outside the CDR3, is GAGVSQSPRYKVAKRGQDVALRCDPISGHVSLFWYQQALGQGPEFLTYFQNEAQLDKSGLPSDRFFAERPEGSVSTLKIQRTQQEDSAVYLCASREDRTFGGELFFGEGSRLTVL.

This clone turned up a few times. This chain joins TRBV5-4 and TRBJ1-2; 9 bases are a match to TRBD1. V shed 4 bases, J shed 13 bases, and the junction held 11 bases outside the gene matches. CDR1 is SGHNT and CDR2 is YYREEE in the germline V gene (reference sequence). The CDR3 sequence is 13 residues long. The CDR3, as DNA: TGTGCCAGCAGCCAATTCCCGGGACAGGGTACCACCTTC. Encoded protein: CASSQFPGQGTTF.

This chain joins TRBV10-3 and TRBJ2-7, with D maybe TRBD1 (5 bases). Germline CDR1 reads ENHRY; CDR2 reads SYGVKD. This CDR3 has 13 residues. Trimming removed 2 bases at V and 1 base at J, with 6 bases between. The CDR3 nucleotides are TGTGCCATCAGTGAGACAGGTTCCTACGAGCAGTACTTC. It translates to CAISETGSYEQYF.

This clone was counted only a few times. The chain combines TRBV29-1 with TRBJ1-5; D is uncertain. Germline CDR1 is SQVTM and CDR2 is ANQGSEA. The CDR3 extends over 12 amino acids. The germline V and J ends were trimmed by 3 bases and 4 bases, with 7 bases remaining between them. The CDR3 reads CSVEVQNQPQHF. The CDR3 nucleotides are TGCAGCGTTGAGGTTCAGAATCAGCCCCAGCATTTT.

J is TRBJ1-5 and V is TRBV19; D is undetermined. V was clipped by 3 bases and J by 5 bases, with 5 bases between them. Germline V gene lookup returns CDR1 LNHDA and CDR2 SQIVND (reference sequence). This CDR3 comprises 12 residues. This CDR3 is CASSMYDQPQHF. As DNA, the CDR3 is TGTGCCAGTAGTATGTATGATCAGCCCCAGCATTTT.

V is TRBV2 and J is TRBJ2-2; TRBD2 is a possible D gene (5 bases). CDR3 length: 13 residues. Looked up from germline, CDR1 is SNHLY and CDR2 is FYNNEI. Trimming took off 3 bases at V and 13 bases at J, with 15 bases between the two ends. CDR3 sequence: CASSDGVSWWLFF. The CDR3 DNA reads as TGTGCCAGCAGTGACGGGGTGAGCTGGTGGCTGTTTTTT.